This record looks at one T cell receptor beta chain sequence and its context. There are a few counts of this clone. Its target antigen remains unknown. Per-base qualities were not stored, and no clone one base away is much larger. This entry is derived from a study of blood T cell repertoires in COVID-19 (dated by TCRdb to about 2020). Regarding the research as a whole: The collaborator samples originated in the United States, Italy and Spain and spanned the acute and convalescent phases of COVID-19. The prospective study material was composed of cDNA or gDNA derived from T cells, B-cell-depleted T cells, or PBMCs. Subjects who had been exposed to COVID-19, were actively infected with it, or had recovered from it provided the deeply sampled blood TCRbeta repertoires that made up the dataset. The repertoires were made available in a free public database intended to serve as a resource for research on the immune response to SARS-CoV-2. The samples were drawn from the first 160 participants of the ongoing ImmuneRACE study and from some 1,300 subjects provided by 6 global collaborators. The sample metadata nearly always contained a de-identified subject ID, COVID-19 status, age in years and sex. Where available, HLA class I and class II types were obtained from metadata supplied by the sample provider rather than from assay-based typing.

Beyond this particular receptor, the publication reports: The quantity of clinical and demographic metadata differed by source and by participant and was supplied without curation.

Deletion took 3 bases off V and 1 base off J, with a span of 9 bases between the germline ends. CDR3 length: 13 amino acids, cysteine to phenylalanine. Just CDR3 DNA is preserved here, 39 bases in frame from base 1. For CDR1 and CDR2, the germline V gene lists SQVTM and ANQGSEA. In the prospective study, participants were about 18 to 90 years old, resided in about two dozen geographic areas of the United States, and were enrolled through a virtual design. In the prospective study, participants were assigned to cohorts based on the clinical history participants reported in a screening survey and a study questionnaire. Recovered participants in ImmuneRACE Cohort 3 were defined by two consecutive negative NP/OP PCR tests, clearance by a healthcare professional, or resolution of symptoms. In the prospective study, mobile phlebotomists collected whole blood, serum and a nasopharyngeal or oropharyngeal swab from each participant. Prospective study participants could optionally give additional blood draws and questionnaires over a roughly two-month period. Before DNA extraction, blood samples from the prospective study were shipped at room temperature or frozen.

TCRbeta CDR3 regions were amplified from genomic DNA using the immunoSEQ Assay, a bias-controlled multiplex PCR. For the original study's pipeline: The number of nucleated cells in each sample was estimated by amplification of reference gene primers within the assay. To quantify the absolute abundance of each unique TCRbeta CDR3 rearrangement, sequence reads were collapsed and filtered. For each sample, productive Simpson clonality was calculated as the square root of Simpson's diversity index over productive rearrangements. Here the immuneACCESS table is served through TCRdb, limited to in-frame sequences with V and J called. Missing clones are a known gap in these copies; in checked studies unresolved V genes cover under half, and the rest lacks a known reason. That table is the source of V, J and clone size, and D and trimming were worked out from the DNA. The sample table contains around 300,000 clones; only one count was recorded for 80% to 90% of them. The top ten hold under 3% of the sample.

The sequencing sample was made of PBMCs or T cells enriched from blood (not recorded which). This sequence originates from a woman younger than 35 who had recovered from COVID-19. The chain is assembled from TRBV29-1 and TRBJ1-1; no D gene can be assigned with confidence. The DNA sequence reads TGCAGCGTTGAGCGGGGAACGAACACTGAAGCTTTCTTT. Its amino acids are CSVERGTNTEAFF.